Included here is one T cell receptor beta chain sequence, with context. The antigen remains undetermined. The source of the sample is a study of CD8+CD57+ T cells in acquired aplastic anemia. In the study overall: An average of roughly 3 ug of DNA was obtained from sorted CD4+ and CD8+ cells.

Genomic DNA constituted the template upon which TCR beta VDJ and CDR3 profiling was performed. TCRdb re-analysed the reads in MiXCR, keeping a single row per CDR3 protein. Altogether 150,000 to 200,000 distinct CDR3 sequences are present, about three fifths being singletons, with the ten largest covering about 43%. Germline assignment: CDR1 DFQATT and CDR2 SNEGSKA (reference sequence). The CDR3 is 14 residues long. V lost 3 bases to trimming and J lost 4 bases, with 14 bases between them. Study-wide findings and caveats: Patients and controls shared some 30 CD8+ CDR3 sequences.

The receptor was isolated from a human donor with severe aplastic anemia or a healthy control (not recorded which). The sequencing input was sorted CD4+, CD8+, or CD8+CD57+ T cells (not recorded which) from PBMCs. The rearrangement joins TRBV20-1 to TRBJ2-3; D is unclear. CDR3 nucleotide sequence: TGCAGTGCTAGGGGTCTGGCAGGATCAGATACGCAGTATTTT. This codes for CSARGLAGSDTQYF.